Presented here are 20 T cell receptor beta chains from one specimen sequenced in a study of control samples from healthy donors and cancer patients (dated by TCRdb to 2020 to 2021). Library preparation employed the immunoSEQ multiplex PCR assay. Sourced from immuneACCESS, this table was stored by TCRdb with only in-frame sequences that have V and J called. A share of the clones is absent; for the studies checked, an unresolved V gene accounts for under half, and the remainder has no known explanation. The table for this sample lists 35,000 to 50,000 clones; approximately 87% of them were counted only once. The ten top clones hold approximately 50% of the sample. Source material: blood. These receptors all come from a man aged 60 to 75 in good health.

The chain uses TRBV3-1 (or the pseudogene TRBV3-2) and TRBJ1-1, with no clear D. Germline CDR1 and CDR2: LGHDT and YNNKEL (reference sequence). Trimming took off 6 bases at V and 4 bases at J, with 9 bases between the two ends. The CDR3 extends over 12 amino acids. CDR3 DNA: TGTGCCAGCAGTTCTTTCTCCACTGAAGCTTTCTTT. Its protein is CASSSFSTEAFF.

A single count supports this clone. The chain joins TRBV28 to TRBJ1-1; D ambiguous. The V end lost 2 bases, the J end lost 0 bases, and 13 bases lay between the germline ends. This CDR3 spans 16 amino acids. From germline, CDR1 is MDHEN and CDR2 SYDVKM. The CDR3 sequence is CASSLGRTRMNTEAFF. For the CDR3, the DNA is TGTGCCAGCAGTTTAGGAAGAACTCGAATGAACACTGAAGCTTTCTTT.

V and J are TRBV7-9 and TRBJ1-1; tentative D call: TRBD1 (5 bases). CDR1 and CDR2 from the germline V gene are SEHNR and FQNEAQ (reference sequence). V lost 5 bases to trimming and J lost 8 bases, with 21 bases between them. The length of the CDR3 is 15 residues. The CDR3 loop reads CASSTAPGTPPEAFF. In DNA form, the CDR3 reads TGTGCCAGCAGCACCGCTCCCGGGACCCCTCCCGAAGCTTTCTTT. The variable domain in full, completed from reference TRBV7-9 and TRBJ1-1, reads DTGVSQNPRHKITKRGQNVTFRCDPISEHNRLYWYRQTLGQGPEFLTYFQNEAQLEKSRLLSDRFSAERPKGSFSTLEIQRTEQGDSAMYLCASSTAPGTPPEAFFGQGTRLTVV.

A single count supports this clone. This sequence joins TRBV19 and TRBJ1-1; 10 bases are a match to TRBD1. This CDR3 contains 15 residues. The germline gives CDR1 LNHDA, CDR2 SQIVND (reference sequence). V was clipped by 6 bases and J by 0 bases; unmatched bases: 4. The CDR3 DNA follows: TGTGCCAGTAGGCCGGGACAGGGGATGAACACTGAAGCTTTCTTT. Protein product: CASRPGQGMNTEAFF.

This clone has only a few counts. The chain joins TRBV5-6 to TRBJ1-2, with TRBD1 as a possible D gene (5 bases). The length of the CDR3 is 15 residues. CDR1 and CDR2 (germline): SGHDT, YYEEEE. V was clipped by 1 base and J by 4 bases, with 14 bases between them. The CDR3 DNA is TGTGCCAGCAGCTTGTCCCCAACAGGCCGCTATGGCTACACCTTC. Amino acid sequence: CASSLSPTGRYGYTF.

The genes are TRBV7-9 and TRBJ1-2, with 11 positions matching TRBD1. This CDR3 has 14 residues. Germline-derived CDR1 and CDR2 are SEHNR and FQNEAQ (reference sequence). V dropped 6 bases and J dropped 2; count of bases not matched to a gene: 2. The CDR3 nucleotides are TGTGCCAGCAGGAGGGACAGGGGGAACTATGGCTACACCTTC. The encoded protein is CASRRDRGNYGYTF.

The chain is built from TRBV24-1 and TRBJ1-5; maybe TRBD1 (5 bases). The germline CDR1 and CDR2 sequences are KGHDR and SFDVKD. The CDR3 has 17 residues. With 6 bases removed from V and 7 bases from J, the gap between germline ends came to 24 bases. This CDR3 reads CATSSCGTESRGQPQHF. CDR3 DNA sequence: TGTGCCACCAGTTCCTGTGGGACCGAAAGCCGGGGACAGCCCCAGCATTTT.

The V gene is TRBV9, the J gene TRBJ1-2; D call uncertain. Germline V lookup: CDR1 SGDLS, CDR2 YYNGEE. The ends were cut back, 0 bases at V and 5 bases at J, with 17 bases in the middle. The CDR3 runs 16 residues. CDR3 nucleotides: TGTGCCAGCAGCGTAGCAGGAAGTGTCCCCGGTTATGGCTACACCTTC. Its translation is CASSVAGSVPGYGYTF.

The chain is built from TRBV6-6 and TRBJ1-1, with D possibly being TRBD1 (6 bases). The V end was cut by 2 bases, the J end by 1 base, with 11 bases between. In germline, CDR1 is MNHNY, CDR2 SVGAGI (reference sequence). The CDR3 loop spans 15 amino acids. CDR3 residues: CASSYEGGWNTEAFF. In nucleotides, the CDR3 is TGTGCCAGCAGTTACGAAGGGGGATGGAACACTGAAGCTTTCTTT.

This clone was recorded at least ten times. The chain uses TRBV30 and TRBJ1-1, with D unclear. Trimming pared 4 bases from V and 0 bases from J, leaving 12 bases between. Looked up from germline, CDR1 is GTSNPN and CDR2 is SVGIG (reference sequence). The CDR3 length is 14 residues. Here the CDR3 reads CAWIERRLNTEAFF. Here the CDR3 DNA reads TGTGCCTGGATAGAGCGCAGGCTGAACACTGAAGCTTTCTTT.

This clone appeared once. V gene TRBV5-5 combines with J gene TRBJ2-7; D may be TRBD2 (6 bases). Per germline, CDR1 SGHKS and CDR2 YYEKEE (reference sequence). V lost 6 bases and J lost 2, with 21 bases in between. The CDR3 length is 16 residues. DNA of the CDR3: TGTGCCAGCATCCCCGGAGGGGCAGGGAGAACCTACGAGCAGTACTTC. Its protein product is CASIPGGAGRTYEQYF.

This clone has more than one count but fewer than ten. The J gene is TRBJ2-5, the V gene TRBV5-4, with D hard to call. Per the germline V gene, CDR1 is SGHNT and CDR2 is YYREEE (reference sequence). The CDR3 sequence is 13 residues long. V lost 4 bases and J lost 5, with 12 bases in between. The CDR3: CASSPRTGETQYF. In DNA form, the CDR3 reads TGTGCCAGCAGCCCGAGGACGGGCGAGACCCAGTACTTC.

This clone was observed once. The rearrangement links TRBV3-1 (or the pseudogene TRBV3-2) to TRBJ1-1; tentatively, D is TRBD1 (6 bases). CDR3 length: 12 amino acids. Germline V gene data show CDR1 as LGHDT and CDR2 as YNNKEL (reference sequence). Trimming removed 4 bases from V and 8 bases from J, with 11 bases in between. CDR3 region: CASSRGGVEAFF. The CDR3 nucleotides read TGTGCCAGCAGCCGAGGGGGAGTGGAAGCTTTCTTT.

The V and J genes are TRBV7-9 and TRBJ1-5; D remains unclear. Germline CDR1 SEHNR, CDR2 FQNEAQ (reference sequence). The CDR3 consists of 14 residues. The ends were cut back, 1 base at V and 7 bases at J, with 11 bases in the middle. DNA of the CDR3: TGTGCCAGCAGCTTAGGTCTGGAGGGCCAGCCCCAGCATTTT. The encoded protein is CASSLGLEGQPQHF.

This sequence joins TRBV30 and TRBJ1-4, with 11 bases lining up with TRBD1. The V segment lost 2 bases and the J segment 8 bases; nucleotides outside the gene matches: 4. This CDR3 is built from 14 residues. CDR1 is GTSNPN, CDR2 SVGIG, per germline (reference sequence). The CDR3 DNA reads TGTGCCTGGAGTAGGGGACAGGGGGACGAAAAACTGTTTTTT. It is translated as CAWSRGQGDEKLFF.

This chain joins TRBV29-1 and TRBJ2-3; 7 bases fit TRBD1. This CDR3 spans 14 amino acids. V lost 8 bases and J lost 5; bases outside the gene matches: 13. Germline CDR1 is SQVTM and CDR2 is ANQGSEA. CDR3 coding DNA: TGCAGCCTGCTCAGACAGGGTCGGATAGATACGCAGTATTTT. It yields the protein CSLLRQGRIDTQYF.

This clone was counted only a few times. V gene TRBV28 combines with J gene TRBJ2-7; weak D call: TRBD1 (7 bases). Looked up from germline, CDR1 is MDHEN and CDR2 is SYDVKM. With 7 bases removed from V and 4 bases from J, the gap between germline ends came to 17 bases. The CDR3 is 14 residues long. In DNA form, the CDR3 reads TGTGCCAGCACCCCAGACAGGGCGGGATACGAGCAGTACTTC. Its protein is CASTPDRAGYEQYF.

The chain employs TRBV20-1 and TRBJ1-2; D is perhaps TRBD1 (5 bases). This CDR3 is 11 amino acids long. Germline CDR1 is DFQATT and CDR2 is SNEGSKA (reference sequence). Trimming cost V 5 bases and J 8 bases, with 12 bases left between them. The CDR3 loop is CSARLRAGYTF. The CDR3, as DNA: TGCAGTGCTCGACTCAGGGCGGGCTACACCTTC.

The chain joins TRBV6-5 to TRBJ2-7; 9 bases agree with TRBD1. Germline V gene data show CDR1 as MNHEY and CDR2 as SVGAGI. The V segment lost 5 bases and the J segment 2 bases; nucleotides outside the gene matches: 1. This CDR3 has 13 amino acids. The CDR3 reads CASSRTGAYEQYF. The CDR3 DNA is TGTGCCAGCAGTAGGACAGGGGCCTACGAGCAGTACTTC.

The chain employs TRBV29-1 and TRBJ1-1; D is uncertain. Trimming removed 3 bases at V and 11 bases at J, with 16 bases between. Looked up from germline, CDR1 is SQVTM and CDR2 is ANQGSEA. CDR3 size: 12 residues. CDR3 coding DNA: TGCAGCGTTGATCCGACTAGAGAGAGGGCTTTCTTT. Protein product: CSVDPTRERAFF.